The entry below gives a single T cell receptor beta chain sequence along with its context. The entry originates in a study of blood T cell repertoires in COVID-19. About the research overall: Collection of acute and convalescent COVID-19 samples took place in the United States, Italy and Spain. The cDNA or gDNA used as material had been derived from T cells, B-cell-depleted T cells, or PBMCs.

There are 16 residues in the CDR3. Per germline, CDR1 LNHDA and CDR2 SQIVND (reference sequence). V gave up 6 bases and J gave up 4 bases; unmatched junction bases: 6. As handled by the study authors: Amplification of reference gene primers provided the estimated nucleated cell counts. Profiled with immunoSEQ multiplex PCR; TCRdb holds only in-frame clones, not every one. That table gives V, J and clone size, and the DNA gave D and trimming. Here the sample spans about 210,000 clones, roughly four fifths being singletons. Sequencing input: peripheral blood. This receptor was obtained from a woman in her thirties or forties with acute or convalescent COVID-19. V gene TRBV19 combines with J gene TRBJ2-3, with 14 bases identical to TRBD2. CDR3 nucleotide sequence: TGTGCCAGTAGCGAGGGGACTAGCGGGAGACCAGATACGCAGTATTTT. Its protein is CASSEGTSGRPDTQYF.